These 31 T cell receptor beta chains share one sample of origin, sequenced in a study of graft-versus-host responses after intestinal transplantation. The table came from immunoSEQ multiplex PCR; TCRdb's copy has only in-frame clones and leaves some out. Here the sample spans under 20,000 clones, about 87% being singletons. The material was bone marrow, obtained nearly 130 days after intestinal transplantation. The receptors stem from a human patient who received an intestinal transplant, so some T cells may come from the graft donor.

The V and J genes are TRBV2 and TRBJ2-4, with 10 bases lining up with TRBD2. The CDR3 extends over 16 amino acids. The germline V gene has CDR1 SNHLY and CDR2 FYNNEI. V gave up 7 bases and J gave up 0 bases; unmatched junction bases: 6. The CDR3 loop reads CASKNLAGVAKNIQYF. The CDR3 bases are TGTGCCAGCAAGAACCTAGCGGGGGTAGCCAAAAACATTCAGTACTTC.

This clone was observed a handful of times. The chain uses TRBV7-3 and TRBJ2-1, with a tentative D call TRBD1 (6 bases). This CDR3 comprises 15 residues. The germline CDR1 and CDR2 sequences are SGHTA and FQGTGA. The V and J ends lost 2 bases and 0 bases respectively, with 8 bases between them. The CDR3 region has the DNA TGTGCCAGCAGCTTAGACAGGCCCTCCTACAATGAGCAGTTCTTC. This gives the protein CASSLDRPSYNEQFF.

The chain is built from TRBV4-2 and TRBJ1-2; D is uncertain. Trimming removed 0 bases from V and 4 bases from J, with 9 bases in between. This CDR3 contains 14 residues. The germline V gene has CDR1 LGHNA and CDR2 YNFKEQ. The CDR3 loop is CASSQDPRRYGYTF. The CDR3 coding sequence is TGTGCCAGCAGCCAAGATCCGCGACGCTATGGCTACACCTTC.

CDR3 residues: CASSLTGLGQGYQPQHF. The CDR3 nucleotides read TGTGCCAGCAGTTTAACAGGGCTCGGACAGGGATATCAGCCCCAGCATTTT. The rearrangement links TRBV27 to TRBJ1-5; 8 bases map to TRBD1. With V trimmed by 2 bases and J by 5 bases, 11 bases remained unmatched. Germline lookup yields CDR1 MNHEY and CDR2 SMNVEV (reference sequence). The CDR3 covers 17 residues.

V and J are TRBV5-1 and TRBJ2-7; D might be TRBD1 (5 bases). The germline V and J ends were trimmed by 1 base and 6 bases, with 5 bases remaining between them. The CDR3 length is 11 residues. Germline CDR1 is SGHRS and CDR2 is YFSETQ. The DNA of the CDR3 is TGCGCCAGCAGCTTGAGGGGCGAGCAGTACTTC. Its protein is CASSLRGEQYF.

The genes are TRBV28 and TRBJ2-7; tentatively, D is TRBD2 (6 bases). Germline CDR1 reads MDHEN; CDR2 reads SYDVKM. This CDR3 is 17 amino acids long. V was cut by 4 bases and J by 2 bases, with 21 bases left in between. The CDR3 nucleotides read TGTGCCAGCAGTTCCCTGGAGGCGGGGCCCAGGGCCTACGAGCAGTACTTC. Its translation: CASSSLEAGPRAYEQYF.

This sequence joins TRBV9 and TRBJ2-1; 9 nucleotides match TRBD2. The CDR3 spans 16 residues. V gave up 4 bases and J gave up 4 bases; unmatched junction bases: 9. Germline CDR1 SGDLS, CDR2 YYNGEE. The CDR3 here is CASSFARTSAYNEQFF. DNA of the CDR3: TGTGCCAGCAGCTTCGCCCGGACTAGCGCTTACAATGAGCAGTTCTTC.

This chain joins TRBV11-2 and TRBJ1-4; D ambiguous. This CDR3 is 15 amino acids long. V was clipped by 0 bases and J by 1 base, with 6 bases between them. Germline V gene sequence: CDR1 SGHAT, CDR2 FQNNGV. CDR3 sequence reads: CASSLDRLTNEKLFF. CDR3 sequence (DNA): TGTGCCAGCAGCTTAGATCGGCTAACTAATGAAAAACTGTTTTTT.

This sequence joins TRBV28 and TRBJ1-1; 7 nucleotides agree with TRBD1. V was pared by 5 bases and J by 1 base, with 4 bases of the junction left unmatched. The CDR3 loop spans 14 amino acids. Germline values: CDR1 MDHEN, CDR2 SYDVKM. The CDR3 reads CASSIGGSNTEAFF. The CDR3 DNA follows: TGTGCCAGCAGTATAGGGGGCTCGAACACTGAAGCTTTCTTT.

The V gene is TRBV19, the J gene TRBJ2-2; 9 bases are a match to TRBD1. Trimming cost V 3 bases and J 4 bases; bases outside gene matches: 0. In germline, CDR1 is LNHDA, CDR2 SQIVND (reference sequence). The CDR3 covers 14 residues. CDR3 sequence: CASSMTGGTGELFF. The CDR3 DNA sequence: TGTGCCAGTAGTATGACAGGGGGCACCGGGGAGCTGTTTTTT.

The chain joins TRBV21-1 to TRBJ2-1. TRBV21-1 is a recognized pseudogene. The CDR3 extends over 14 amino acids. This chain's CDR3 is CASRELDAHNEQFF. The CDR3 DNA reads TGTGCCAGCAGAGAGCTGGACGCCCACAATGAGCAGTTCTTC.

This clone was detected only once. The CDR3 reads CASSLAGQGATEAFF. The DNA of the CDR3 is TGTGCCAGCAGCTTAGCGGGACAGGGGGCCACTGAAGCTTTCTTT. The rearrangement uses TRBV7-9 and TRBJ1-1, with 12 bases matching TRBD1. J was trimmed by 4 bases and V by 0 bases; bases with no gene match: 0. Germline loops: CDR1 SEHNR, CDR2 FQNEAQ (reference sequence). The CDR3 totals 15 residues.

The V gene is TRBV15, the J gene TRBJ1-6; 7 nucleotides line up with TRBD1. The germline V gene encodes CDR1 LNHNV and CDR2 YYDKDF (reference sequence). V was clipped by 3 bases and J by 7 bases; unmatched bases: 12. CDR3 size: 17 residues. The CDR3 reads CATSRTLLPRGNSPLHF. The DNA for the CDR3 is TGTGCCACCAGCAGGACCCTCTTGCCCAGGGGGAATTCACCCCTCCACTTT.

The J gene is TRBJ1-4, the V gene TRBV7-2, with D perhaps matching TRBD1 (6 bases). The CDR3 spans 16 residues. Deletions cut 5 bases from V and 8 bases from J, with 21 bases between. Per the germline V gene, CDR1 is SGHTA and CDR2 is FQGNSA. CDR3 sequence reads: CASSPDIRGGWEKLFF. The CDR3 region has the DNA TGTGCCAGCAGCCCCGATATCAGGGGCGGTTGGGAAAAACTGTTTTTT.

This clone was seen once. The chain joins TRBV28 to TRBJ1-5; tentative D call: TRBD1 (5 bases). The germline V and J ends were trimmed by 5 bases and 4 bases, with 21 bases remaining between them. CDR3 length: 17 residues. CDR1 and CDR2 (germline): MDHEN, SYDVKM. DNA for the CDR3: TGTGCCAGCAGTGATGGGACGGATCAAACCTTAAATCAGCCCCAGCATTTT. This translates into CASSDGTDQTLNQPQHF.

Turning to this clone: Its ends do not fully match the called genes, so a read error is possible. V is TRBV5-4 and J is TRBJ2-6, with 8 bases fitting TRBD2. Germline V CDR1 and CDR2: SGHNT, YYREEE (reference sequence). This CDR3 spans 16 amino acids. The CDR3 DNA reads as TGTGCCAGCAGCTTGGATTTGGGAGCGGGGGCCAACGCCCTGACTTTC. Protein product: CASSLDLGAGANALTF.

The V gene is TRBV19, the J gene TRBJ2-3; D may be TRBD1 (6 bases). Germline lookup yields CDR1 LNHDA and CDR2 SQIVND (reference sequence). The CDR3 runs to 14 residues. With 11 bases removed from V and 0 bases from J, the gap between germline ends came to 15 bases. This chain's CDR3 is CASRGPVSTDTQYF. The CDR3 DNA sequence: TGTGCCTCCAGGGGCCCCGTCAGCACAGATACGCAGTATTTT. Supplemented by reference TRBV19 and TRBJ2-3, the full variable domain reads DGGITQSPKYLFRKEGQNVTLSCEQNLNHDAMYWYRQDPGQGLRLIYYSQIVNDFQKGDIAEGYSVSREKKESFPLTVTSAQKNPTAFYLCASRGPVSTDTQYFGPGTRLTVL.

This chain links TRBV6-1 with TRBJ1-5; D possibly corresponds to TRBD1 (5 bases). The CDR3 consists of 20 residues. V lost 0 bases and J 6 bases, leaving 27 bases between the germline ends. Germline CDR1 is MNHNS and CDR2 is SASEGT. The chain's CDR3 is CASSEAIFVGDLKRSQPQHF. CDR3 nucleotide sequence: TGTGCCAGCAGTGAAGCTATATTTGTGGGGGACCTTAAACGAAGTCAGCCCCAGCATTTT.

The chain is built from TRBV14 and TRBJ2-5, with TRBD1 as a possible D gene (5 bases). V was shortened by 4 bases and J by 0 bases, with 9 bases between the two germline ends. The CDR3 extends over 14 amino acids. CDR1 SGHDN and CDR2 FVKESK come from the germline V gene. The chain's CDR3 is CASSPRAHQETQYF. In nucleotides, the CDR3 is TGTGCCAGCAGCCCCAGGGCACACCAAGAGACCCAGTACTTC.

The rearrangement uses TRBV19 and TRBJ1-2, with D hard to call. Germline CDR1 reads LNHDA; CDR2 reads SQIVND (reference sequence). V lost 9 bases, J lost 0 bases, and 20 bases lay in between. CDR3 length equals 16 residues. CDR3 DNA sequence: TGTGCCAGCCTGGGCGTCTCCGGGCCTTCTAACTATGGCTACACCTTC. It translates to CASLGVSGPSNYGYTF.

This sequence joins TRBV19 and TRBJ1-1, with TRBD1 identical over 9 bases. From germline, CDR1 is LNHDA and CDR2 SQIVND (reference sequence). V trimming: 1 base; J trimming: 6 bases; junction bases outside the gene matches: 0. There are 13 residues in the CDR3. CDR3 protein: CASSIGDRAEAFF. CDR3 nucleotide sequence: TGTGCCAGTAGTATAGGGGACAGGGCTGAAGCTTTCTTT.

The chain joins TRBV5-6 to TRBJ2-7; D uncertain. Trimming took off 0 bases at V and 4 bases at J, with 2 bases between the two ends. CDR3 length equals 11 residues. CDR1 and CDR2 from the germline V gene are SGHDT and YYEEEE. Here the CDR3 DNA reads TGTGCCAGCAGCTTGGGTTACGAGCAGTACTTC. The encoded protein is CASSLGYEQYF.

The genes are TRBV5-4 and TRBJ2-7; TRBD2 matches 9 bases. J lost 1 base, V lost 5 bases, and 4 bases had no gene match. The CDR3 sequence is 14 residues long. Germline CDR1 and CDR2: SGHNT and YYREEE (reference sequence). CDR3 loop: CASSPLAGSYEQYF. In nucleotides, the CDR3 is TGTGCCAGCAGTCCTCTAGCGGGATCCTACGAGCAGTACTTC.

The rearrangement uses TRBV28 and TRBJ2-1; 14 positions agree with TRBD2. J gave up 6 bases and V 0 bases, and 7 bases lay outside the gene matches. This CDR3 has 18 residues. CDR1 and CDR2 from the germline V gene are MDHEN and SYDVKM. CDR3 nucleotides: TGTGCCAGCAGTTTATGGGGGACTAGCGGGAGAGGAAGCAATGAGCAGTTCTTC. Protein product: CASSLWGTSGRGSNEQFF.

The rearrangement uses TRBV30 and TRBJ2-5; TRBD1 matches at 9 bases. There are 15 residues in the CDR3. The junction had 6 bases not matched to a gene; V was cut back by 3 bases and J by 1 base. Germline loops: CDR1 GTSNPN, CDR2 SVGIG (reference sequence). The CDR3 sequence: CAWRQGQGFQETQYF. DNA for the CDR3: TGTGCCTGGAGGCAGGGACAGGGTTTCCAAGAGACCCAGTACTTC.

The chain employs TRBV6-5 and TRBJ1-2; D possibly corresponds to TRBD1 (5 bases). Germline CDR1 MNHEY, CDR2 SVGAGI. Trimming pared 10 bases from V and 2 bases from J, leaving 20 bases between. The CDR3 extends over 15 amino acids. CDR3 in DNA: TGTGCCACCATAAGAATCGATCGGACAAACTATGGCTACACCTTC. Amino acids: CATIRIDRTNYGYTF.

The chain is built from TRBV19 and TRBJ1-6; 9 bases align to TRBD1. With V trimmed by 7 bases and J by 7 bases, 2 bases remained unmatched. The germline CDR1 and CDR2 sequences are LNHDA and SQIVND (reference sequence). The CDR3 is made up of 13 amino acids. CDR3 protein: CASMGQGNSPLHF. The DNA for the CDR3 is TGTGCCAGTATGGGACAGGGAAATTCACCCCTCCACTTT.

The chain employs TRBV27 and TRBJ1-5; D gene uncertain. Per germline, CDR1 MNHEY and CDR2 SMNVEV (reference sequence). The V and J ends lost 4 bases and 0 bases respectively, with 4 bases between them. The CDR3 sequence is 13 residues long. The CDR3 nucleotides are TGTGCCAGCAGTTCCTATAGCAATCAGCCCCAGCATTTT. Its translation is CASSSYSNQPQHF.

The V gene is TRBV4-1, the J gene TRBJ1-4; TRBD1 might be the D (6 bases). V was cut by 5 bases and J by 7 bases, with 14 bases left in between. The V gene's germline CDR1 is MGHRA and CDR2 YSYEKL. This CDR3 comprises 14 residues. Here the CDR3 reads CASSLQGTTEKLFF. Written as DNA, the CDR3 is TGCGCCAGCAGCTTACAGGGAACCACTGAAAAACTGTTTTTT.

The J gene is TRBJ1-2, the V gene TRBV7-9, with D perhaps matching TRBD1 (6 bases). The V end lost 1 base, the J end lost 2 bases, and 8 bases lay between the germline ends. Germline CDR1 is SEHNR and CDR2 is FQNEAQ (reference sequence). This CDR3 contains 14 residues. The CDR3 DNA follows: TGTGCCAGCAGCTTAGTCCAGGGGAACTATGGCTACACCTTC. It is translated as CASSLVQGNYGYTF.

The rearrangement links TRBV25-1 to TRBJ2-1; weak D call: TRBD2 (5 bases). Germline V gene data show CDR1 as MGHDK and CDR2 as SYGVNS. Trimming pared 3 bases from V and 9 bases from J, leaving 12 bases between. The CDR3 runs 13 residues. CDR3 DNA sequence: TGTGCCAGCAGTGAGATGGAGGCCAGTGAGCAGTTCTTC. Translating it yields CASSEMEASEQFF.